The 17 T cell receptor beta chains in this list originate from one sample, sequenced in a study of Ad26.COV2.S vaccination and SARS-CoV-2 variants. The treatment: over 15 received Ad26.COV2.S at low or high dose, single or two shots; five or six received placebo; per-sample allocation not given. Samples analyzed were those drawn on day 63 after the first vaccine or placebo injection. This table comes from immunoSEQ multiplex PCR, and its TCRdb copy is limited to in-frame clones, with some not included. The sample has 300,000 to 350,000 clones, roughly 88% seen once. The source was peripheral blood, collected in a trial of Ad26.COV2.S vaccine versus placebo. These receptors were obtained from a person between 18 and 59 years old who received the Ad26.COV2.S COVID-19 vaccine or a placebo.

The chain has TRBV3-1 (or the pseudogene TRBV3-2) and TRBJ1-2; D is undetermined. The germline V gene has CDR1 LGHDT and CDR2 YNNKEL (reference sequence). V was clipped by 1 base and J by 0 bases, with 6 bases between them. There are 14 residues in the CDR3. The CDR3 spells CASSQVMANYGYTF. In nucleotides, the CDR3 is TGTGCCAGCAGCCAAGTAATGGCTAACTATGGCTACACCTTC.

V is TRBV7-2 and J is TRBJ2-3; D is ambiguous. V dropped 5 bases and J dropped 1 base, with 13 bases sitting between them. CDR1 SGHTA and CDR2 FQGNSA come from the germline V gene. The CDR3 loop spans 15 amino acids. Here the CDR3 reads CASSPLGVGTDTQYF. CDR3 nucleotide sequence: TGTGCCAGCAGCCCCTTGGGCGTAGGCACAGATACGCAGTATTTT. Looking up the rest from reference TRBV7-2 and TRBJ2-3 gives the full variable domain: GAGVSQSPSNKVTEKGKDVELRCDPISGHTALYWYRQSLGQGLEFLIYFQGNSAPDKSGLPSDRFSAERTGGSVSTLTIQRTQQEDSAVYLCASSPLGVGTDTQYFGPGTRLTVL.

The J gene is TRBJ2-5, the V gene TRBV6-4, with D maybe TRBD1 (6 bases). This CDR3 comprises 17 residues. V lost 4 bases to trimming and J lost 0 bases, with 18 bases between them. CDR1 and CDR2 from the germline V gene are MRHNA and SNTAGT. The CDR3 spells CASSASFEGENQETQYF. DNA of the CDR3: TGTGCCAGCAGTGCCTCCTTTGAGGGGGAGAACCAAGAGACCCAGTACTTC.

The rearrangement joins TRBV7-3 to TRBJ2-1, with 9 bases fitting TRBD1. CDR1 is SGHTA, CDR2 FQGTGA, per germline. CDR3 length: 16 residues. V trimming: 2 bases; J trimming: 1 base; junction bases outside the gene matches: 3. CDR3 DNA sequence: TGTGCCAGCAGCTTAGAGGGACAGGGTTCCTACAATGAGCAGTTCTTC. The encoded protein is CASSLEGQGSYNEQFF.

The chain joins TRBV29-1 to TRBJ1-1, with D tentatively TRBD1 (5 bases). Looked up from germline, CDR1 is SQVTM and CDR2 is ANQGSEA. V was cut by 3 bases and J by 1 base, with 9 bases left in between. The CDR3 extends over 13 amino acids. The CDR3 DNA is TGCAGCGTTGATTCGGGGGAGAACACTGAAGCTTTCTTT. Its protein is CSVDSGENTEAFF.

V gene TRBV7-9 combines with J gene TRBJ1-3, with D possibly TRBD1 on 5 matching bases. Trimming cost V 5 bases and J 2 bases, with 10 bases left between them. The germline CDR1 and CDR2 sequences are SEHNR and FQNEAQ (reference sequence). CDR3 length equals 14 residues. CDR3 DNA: TGTGCCAGCAGCCCCCGACAGCCTGGAAACACCATATATTTT. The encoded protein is CASSPRQPGNTIYF.

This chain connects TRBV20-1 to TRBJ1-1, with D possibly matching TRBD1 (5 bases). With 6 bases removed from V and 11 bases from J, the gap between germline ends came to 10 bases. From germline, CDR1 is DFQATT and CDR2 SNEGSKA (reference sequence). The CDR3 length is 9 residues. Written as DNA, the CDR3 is TGCAGTGCCGGGACGGGGGCTTTCTTT. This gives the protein CSAGTGAFF.

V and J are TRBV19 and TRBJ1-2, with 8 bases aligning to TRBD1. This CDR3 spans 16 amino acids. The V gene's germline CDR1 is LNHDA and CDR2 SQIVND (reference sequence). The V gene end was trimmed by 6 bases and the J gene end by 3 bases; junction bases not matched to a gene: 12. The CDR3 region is CASSLRQGPPDYGYTF. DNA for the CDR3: TGTGCCAGTAGCCTAAGACAGGGGCCTCCGGACTATGGCTACACCTTC.

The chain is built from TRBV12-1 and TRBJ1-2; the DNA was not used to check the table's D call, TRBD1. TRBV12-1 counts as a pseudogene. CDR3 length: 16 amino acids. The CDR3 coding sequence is TGTGCCAGCAGCTTTGCTGGGACAGGGGGAAACTATGGCTACACCTTC. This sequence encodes CASSFAGTGGNYGYTF.

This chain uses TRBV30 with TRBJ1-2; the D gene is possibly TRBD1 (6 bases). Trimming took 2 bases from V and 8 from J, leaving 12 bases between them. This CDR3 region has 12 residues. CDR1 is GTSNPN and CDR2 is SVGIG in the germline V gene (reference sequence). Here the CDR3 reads CAWSRGGNGYTF. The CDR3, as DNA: TGTGCCTGGAGTCGAGGGGGGAACGGCTACACCTTC.

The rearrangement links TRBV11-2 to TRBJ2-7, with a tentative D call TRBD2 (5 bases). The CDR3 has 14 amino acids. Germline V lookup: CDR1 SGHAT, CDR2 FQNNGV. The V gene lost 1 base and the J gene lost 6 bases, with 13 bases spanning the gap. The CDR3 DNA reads TGTGCCAGCAGCTTAGGTTACGCTAGCTCCGAGCAGTACTTC. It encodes CASSLGYASSEQYF.

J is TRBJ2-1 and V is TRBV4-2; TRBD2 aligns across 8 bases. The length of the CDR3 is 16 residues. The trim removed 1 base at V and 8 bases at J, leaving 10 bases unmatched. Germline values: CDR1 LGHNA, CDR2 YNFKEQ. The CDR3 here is CASSQVGREDPHEQFF. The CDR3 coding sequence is TGTGCCAGCAGCCAAGTCGGGAGGGAGGACCCCCATGAGCAGTTCTTC.

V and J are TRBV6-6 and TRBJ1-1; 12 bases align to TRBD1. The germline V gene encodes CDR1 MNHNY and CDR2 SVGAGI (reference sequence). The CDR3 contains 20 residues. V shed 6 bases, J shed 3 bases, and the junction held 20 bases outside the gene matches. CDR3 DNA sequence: TGTGCCAGCAGCTTAACTGCCGGGACAGGGGGCTTTGTTAGTGACACTGAAGCTTTCTTT. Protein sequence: CASSLTAGTGGFVSDTEAFF.

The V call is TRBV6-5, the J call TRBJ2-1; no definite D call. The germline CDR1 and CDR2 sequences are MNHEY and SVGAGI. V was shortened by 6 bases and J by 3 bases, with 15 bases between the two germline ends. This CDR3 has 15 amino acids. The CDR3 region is CASSPQGSFYNEQFF. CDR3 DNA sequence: TGTGCCAGCAGCCCCCAAGGTAGCTTCTACAATGAGCAGTTCTTC.

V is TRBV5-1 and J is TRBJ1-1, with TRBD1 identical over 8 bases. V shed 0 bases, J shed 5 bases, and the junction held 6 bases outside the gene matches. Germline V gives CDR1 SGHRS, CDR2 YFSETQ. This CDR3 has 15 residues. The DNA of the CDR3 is TGCGCCAGCAGCTTGGACAGGGGGGAGAGAACTGAAGCTTTCTTT. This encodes CASSLDRGERTEAFF.

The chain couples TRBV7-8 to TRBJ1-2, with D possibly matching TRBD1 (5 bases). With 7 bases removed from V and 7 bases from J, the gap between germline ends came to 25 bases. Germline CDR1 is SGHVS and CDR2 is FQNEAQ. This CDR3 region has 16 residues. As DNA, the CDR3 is TGTGCCAGCACCTCCCAGGGCGTGCCGGGGGTGACTGGCTACACCTTC. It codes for CASTSQGVPGVTGYTF.

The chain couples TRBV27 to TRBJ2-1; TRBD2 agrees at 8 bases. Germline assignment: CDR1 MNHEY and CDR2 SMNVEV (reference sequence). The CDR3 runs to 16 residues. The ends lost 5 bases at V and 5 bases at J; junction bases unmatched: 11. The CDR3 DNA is TGTGCCAGCAGTGTACTCTTAGCGGGAACCCACAATGAGCAGTTCTTC. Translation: CASSVLLAGTHNEQFF.